A single sample gave rise to the 27 T cell receptor beta chains below, sequenced in a study of CXCR3-negative and CXCR3-positive naive CD8 T cells. UMI-labeled 5' RACE yielded the TRB cDNA libraries. No DNA is given; TCRdb re-called the 5' RACE reads and lists each CDR3 protein once. Its clone listing holds 90,000 to 150,000 distinct CDR3 sequences. Their specific antigens are unknown. The study, taken as a whole, reports: CXCR3-expressing naive cells carried TRB CDR3s more hydrophobic than those of CXCR3-negative naive cells.

The sample was naive CXCR3+ CD8+ T cells from blood. The subset: CD45RO-CCR7+CD27+CD95- naive CD8+ T cells expressing CXCR3 (TNR3+). The receptors were sampled from a human donor in good health. Some clones in this sample may be carry-over from other donors' samples.

This chain joins TRBV5-1 and TRBJ2-7. There are 14 residues in the CDR3. Germline V gene sequence: CDR1 SGHRS, CDR2 YFSETQ. The CDR3 is CASSLDRGVHEQYF.

The chain combines TRBV4-1 with TRBJ2-3. The length of the CDR3 is 16 residues. CDR1 MGHRA and CDR2 YSYEKL come from the germline V gene. CDR3 sequence reads: CASSQKPANSGDTQYF.

This chain links TRBV7-9 with TRBJ2-7; no DNA is available, so the TRBD2 call from TCRdb remains unchecked. The CDR3 runs to 15 residues. Germline lookup yields CDR1 SEHNR and CDR2 FQNEAQ (reference sequence). CDR3 sequence: CASSGGTVDPYEQYF.

This chain uses TRBV4-1 with TRBJ2-5. Germline V gene sequence: CDR1 MGHRA, CDR2 YSYEKL. This CDR3 has 15 amino acids. CDR3 in amino acids: CASSQVAVSQETQYF.

J is TRBJ2-1 and V is TRBV20-1; TCRdb's D call of TRBD1 is untestable without DNA. The germline V gene has CDR1 DFQATT and CDR2 SNEGSKA (reference sequence). This CDR3 region has 16 residues. CDR3 amino acids: CSARDLWGQGYNEQFF.

J is TRBJ2-5 and V is TRBV28. Germline assignment: CDR1 MDHEN and CDR2 SYDVKM. The CDR3 runs to 12 residues. CDR3 sequence: CASSAHLETQYF.

The chain is built from TRBV14 and TRBJ2-3; TCRdb selects TRBD1, and the lack of DNA leaves this call unchecked. The CDR3 sequence is 12 residues long. Germline V lookup: CDR1 SGHDN, CDR2 FVKESK. CDR3: CASSYAGPTQYF.

V usage is TRBV25-1 and J usage is TRBJ2-5; the TCRdb D gene call, TRBD1, has no DNA to confirm it. The CDR3 contains 17 residues. Germline assignment: CDR1 MGHDK and CDR2 SYGVNS. The CDR3: CASTSPPGARRGETQYF.

The chain couples TRBV29-1 to TRBJ2-7; checking the TCRdb D call of TRBD1 is not possible without DNA. Germline CDR1 and CDR2: SQVTM and ANQGSEA. This CDR3 contains 14 residues. CDR3 sequence reads: CSFKGGHGAREQYF.

This chain uses TRBV20-1 with TRBJ2-3; the D call from TCRdb, TRBD2, cannot be confirmed without DNA. CDR1 is DFQATT, CDR2 SNEGSKA, per germline (reference sequence). This CDR3 region has 14 residues. The CDR3 loop reads CSASVAGPTDTQYF.

This sequence joins TRBV13 and TRBJ2-5; TCRdb outputs TRBD2, but without DNA this stays unchecked. Germline V gives CDR1 PRHDT, CDR2 FYEKMQ (reference sequence). This CDR3 contains 13 residues. The CDR3 loop is CASMLGTRETQYF.

This chain joins TRBV29-1 and TRBJ1-1; TCRdb's D call of TRBD1 is untestable without DNA. Germline loops: CDR1 SQVTM, CDR2 ANQGSEA. CDR3 size: 13 residues. The CDR3 loop reads CSVEGGMNTEAFF. Using reference TRBV29-1 and TRBJ1-1 for the parts outside the CDR3, the full variable domain is SAVISQKPSRDICQRGTSLTIQCQVDSQVTMMFWYRQQPGQSLTLIATANQGSEATYESGFVIDKFPISRPNLTFSTLTVSNMSPEDSSIYLCSVEGGMNTEAFFGQGTRLTVV.

V and J are TRBV29-1 and TRBJ2-7; checking the TCRdb D call of TRBD1 is not possible without DNA. Germline assignment: CDR1 SQVTM and CDR2 ANQGSEA. This CDR3 region has 12 residues. The CDR3 spells CSVEGTAYEQYF.

CDR3 residues: CASSPRGGFYGYTF. V gene TRBV12-3 or TRBV12-4 combines with J gene TRBJ1-2. The CDR3 spans 14 residues.

This chain links TRBV7-9 with TRBJ2-7; TCRdb gives TRBD1 as the D gene, but with no DNA this cannot be confirmed. This CDR3 is 14 amino acids long. Germline V gene sequence: CDR1 SEHNR, CDR2 FQNEAQ (reference sequence). CDR3 sequence reads: CASSSWDRAYEQYF.

CDR3 amino acids: CSVEDLVRRIPTDTQYF. The chain joins TRBV29-1 to TRBJ2-3; with no DNA, the TCRdb D assignment of TRBD1 cannot be verified. Germline values: CDR1 SQVTM, CDR2 ANQGSEA. This CDR3 spans 17 amino acids.

This chain connects TRBV27 to TRBJ1-3. CDR1 and CDR2 from the germline V gene are MNHEY and SMNVEV (reference sequence). This CDR3 has 15 amino acids. CDR3 protein: CASSLSDGPGNTIYF.

J is TRBJ2-2 and V is TRBV9. This CDR3 spans 13 amino acids. Germline CDR1 reads SGDLS; CDR2 reads YYNGEE. The CDR3 is CASSVGHTGELFF.

The V gene is TRBV25-1, the J gene TRBJ1-4. CDR1 and CDR2 (germline): MGHDK, SYGVNS. There are 14 residues in the CDR3. This CDR3 is CASSELATNEKLFF.

J is TRBJ2-1 and V is TRBV11-1; the TCRdb D gene call, TRBD2, has no DNA to confirm it. Germline assignment: CDR1 SGHAT and CDR2 FQDESV (reference sequence). The CDR3 sequence is 15 residues long. CDR3 sequence reads: CASSFSAGVGNEQFF.

J is TRBJ2-7 and V is TRBV5-1; TCRdb outputs TRBD2, but without DNA this stays unchecked. The CDR3 loop spans 16 amino acids. The germline V gene has CDR1 SGHRS and CDR2 YFSETQ. CDR3: CASSLAGGSYSYEQYF.

The chain carries TRBV19 and TRBJ2-2; TCRdb indicates TRBD1, and absent DNA this call remains unverified. The CDR3 extends over 15 amino acids. Germline V gives CDR1 LNHDA, CDR2 SQIVND (reference sequence). This CDR3 reads CASSPRQGWTGELFF. The entire variable domain, with the rest obtained from reference TRBV19 and TRBJ2-2, is as follows: DGGITQSPKYLFRKEGQNVTLSCEQNLNHDAMYWYRQDPGQGLRLIYYSQIVNDFQKGDIAEGYSVSREKKESFPLTVTSAQKNPTAFYLCASSPRQGWTGELFFGEGSRLTVL.

The V call is TRBV28, the J call TRBJ2-7; there is no DNA to check the TCRdb D call of TRBD1. The CDR3 has 14 residues. Germline CDR1 reads MDHEN; CDR2 reads SYDVKM. The CDR3 here is CASSFPAGGGEQYF.

This chain joins TRBV28 and TRBJ2-5. Germline V gives CDR1 MDHEN, CDR2 SYDVKM. CDR3 length: 13 residues. The CDR3 sequence: CASSLGVQETQYF.

This chain links TRBV2 with TRBJ1-2. The germline V gene encodes CDR1 SNHLY and CDR2 FYNNEI. This CDR3 contains 15 residues. CDR3: CASRSAGTLNYGYTF.

The V call is TRBV28, the J call TRBJ2-7; TCRdb's assignment of TRBD2 cannot be checked, as there is no DNA. This CDR3 spans 13 amino acids. Germline-derived CDR1 and CDR2 are MDHEN and SYDVKM. The CDR3 spells CASRGTSGYEQYF.

The chain uses TRBV29-1 and TRBJ2-1; lacking DNA, the TRBD1 call made by TCRdb goes unchecked. CDR1 and CDR2 from the germline V gene are SQVTM and ANQGSEA. This CDR3 is built from 13 residues. The CDR3: CSVWGQGANEQFF.